These 30 T cell receptor beta chains came from one sample sequenced in a study of CXCR3-negative and CXCR3-positive naive CD8 T cells. TRB cDNA libraries were made by UMI-labeled 5' RACE. TCRdb re-called the 5' RACE reads, yielding one record per CDR3 amino acid sequence without DNA. The table lists approximately 39,000 distinct CDR3 sequences. The sequenced sample consisted of memory CD8+ T cells from blood. Source of these receptors: a human donor in good health. Some clones in this sample may be carry-over from other donors' samples.

This chain uses TRBV19 with TRBJ2-7; TCRdb's D gene call, TRBD1, goes unchecked for lack of DNA. Looked up from germline, CDR1 is LNHDA and CDR2 is SQIVND (reference sequence). This CDR3 comprises 14 residues. CDR3 amino acids: CASNTGTGSYEQYF. Variable domain in full (rest from reference TRBV19 and TRBJ2-7): DGGITQSPKYLFRKEGQNVTLSCEQNLNHDAMYWYRQDPGQGLRLIYYSQIVNDFQKGDIAEGYSVSREKKESFPLTVTSAQKNPTAFYLCASNTGTGSYEQYFGPGTRLTVT.

J is TRBJ2-5 and V is TRBV3-1. CDR3 length: 13 amino acids. Germline CDR1 and CDR2: LGHDT and YNNKEL (reference sequence). The CDR3 sequence is CASGSQNKETQYF.

The CDR3 region is CASSPAGVGDNEQFF. The J gene is TRBJ2-1, the V gene TRBV28; lacking DNA, the TRBD1 call made by TCRdb goes unchecked. CDR3 length: 15 residues. Germline lookup yields CDR1 MDHEN and CDR2 SYDVKM.

The chain joins TRBV28 to TRBJ2-2. Germline CDR1 and CDR2: MDHEN and SYDVKM. CDR3 length: 14 residues. The CDR3 region is CASSFPSNTGELFF. The full variable domain, completed using reference TRBV28 and TRBJ2-2, is DVKVTQSSRYLVKRTGEKVFLECVQDMDHENMFWYRQDPGLGLRLIYFSYDVKMKEKGDIPEGYSVSREKKERFSLILESASTNQTSMYLCASSFPSNTGELFFGEGSRLTVL.

This sequence joins TRBV29-1 and TRBJ2-7; the TRBD2 assignment by TCRdb is unverifiable without DNA. The CDR3 is 13 amino acids. The germline gives CDR1 SQVTM, CDR2 ANQGSEA. The CDR3 sequence is CSAMVAASYEQYF.

This rearrangement joins TRBV12-3 or TRBV12-4 to TRBJ2-1; as DNA is missing, the TRBD2 call by TCRdb cannot be tested. This CDR3 spans 17 amino acids. Here the CDR3 reads CASSHWTSGSSYNEQFF.

The CDR3 reads CASSPLALGYNEQFF. The J gene is TRBJ2-1, the V gene TRBV28; TCRdb returns TRBD2, unconfirmable since there is no DNA. The CDR3 is 15 residues long. Germline loops: CDR1 MDHEN, CDR2 SYDVKM.

The rearrangement uses TRBV5-1 and TRBJ2-3; TCRdb designates TRBD2, a call that cannot be tested without DNA. CDR3 size: 15 residues. Germline CDR1 and CDR2: SGHRS and YFSETQ. CDR3 residues: CASSLFGGAGDTQYF. Full variable domain (outside the CDR3, taken from reference TRBV5-1 and TRBJ2-3): KAGVTQTPRYLIKTRGQQVTLSCSPISGHRSVSWYQQTPGQGLQFLFEYFSETQRNKGNFPGRFSGRQFSNSRSEMNVSTLELGDSALYLCASSLFGGAGDTQYFGPGTRLTVL.

This chain connects TRBV7-9 to TRBJ2-1; TCRdb's D call, TRBD1, is unchecked because there is no DNA. Germline V gene lookup returns CDR1 SEHNR and CDR2 FQNEAQ (reference sequence). The length of the CDR3 is 14 residues. The CDR3 protein is CASTGAAVGNEQLF. Supplemented by reference TRBV7-9 and TRBJ2-1, the full variable domain reads DTGVSQNPRHKITKRGQNVTFRCDPISEHNRLYWYRQTLGQGPEFLTYFQNEAQLEKSRLLSDRFSAERPKGSFSTLEIQRTEQGDSAMYLCASTGAAVGNEQLFGPGTRLTVL.

This rearrangement joins TRBV6-2 or TRBV6-3 to TRBJ2-3; TCRdb selects TRBD2, and the lack of DNA leaves this call unchecked. The CDR3 is 15 amino acids. CDR1 is MNHEY, CDR2 SVGEGT, per germline. The CDR3 loop reads CASTVLAGHTDTQYF.

The chain couples TRBV5-5 to TRBJ2-7; the D call of TRBD1 rests on TCRdb alone, since no DNA is present to check it. The CDR3 totals 13 residues. CDR1 and CDR2 from the germline V gene are SGHKS and YYEKEE (reference sequence). The chain's CDR3 is CASSLVTGSEQYF.

The genes are TRBV28 and TRBJ2-7; lacking DNA, the TRBD1 call made by TCRdb goes unchecked. Looked up from germline, CDR1 is MDHEN and CDR2 is SYDVKM. This CDR3 contains 17 residues. The CDR3 sequence: CASSPPLAGLSPYEQYF.

J is TRBJ2-7 and V is TRBV7-9; lacking DNA, the TRBD1 call made by TCRdb goes unchecked. Germline CDR1 and CDR2: SEHNR and FQNEAQ (reference sequence). The CDR3 has 15 amino acids. CDR3 region: CASSSRDTVSYVQYF.

The V call is TRBV20-1, the J call TRBJ2-5; with no DNA, the TCRdb D assignment of TRBD2 cannot be verified. The CDR3 has 13 residues. CDR1 and CDR2 from the germline V gene are DFQATT and SNEGSKA (reference sequence). This CDR3 reads CSARGQGRETQYF.

The CDR3 loop reads CASSQDPRQSYEQYF. The J gene is TRBJ2-7, the V gene TRBV4-3; the D call of TRBD2 rests on TCRdb alone, since no DNA is present to check it. CDR1 is LGHNA and CDR2 is YSLEER in the germline V gene. The CDR3 sequence is 15 residues long.

The V gene is TRBV6-2 or TRBV6-3, the J gene TRBJ2-3; no DNA is available, so the TRBD2 call from TCRdb remains unchecked. This CDR3 contains 17 residues. The germline gives CDR1 MNHEY, CDR2 SVGEGT. This CDR3 is CASSYSTGGPVTDTQYF.

The chain joins TRBV12-3 or TRBV12-4 to TRBJ2-7. The CDR3 consists of 17 residues. The CDR3 reads CASSLAFGQGSSYEQYF.

The rearrangement joins TRBV6-5 to TRBJ2-7; the D call of TRBD1 rests on TCRdb alone, since no DNA is present to check it. From germline, CDR1 is MNHEY and CDR2 SVGAGI. The CDR3 spans 16 residues. The CDR3 spells CASSYSAQGSSYEQYF.

The CDR3 reads CSGRGANYGYTF. The chain combines TRBV29-1 with TRBJ1-2; TCRdb's assignment of TRBD1 cannot be checked, as there is no DNA. There are 12 residues in the CDR3. CDR1 and CDR2 (germline): SQVTM, ANQGSEA. Full variable domain (outside the CDR3, taken from reference TRBV29-1 and TRBJ1-2): SAVISQKPSRDICQRGTSLTIQCQVDSQVTMMFWYRQQPGQSLTLIATANQGSEATYESGFVIDKFPISRPNLTFSTLTVSNMSPEDSSIYLCSGRGANYGYTFGSGTRLTVV.

The chain carries TRBV12-3 or TRBV12-4 and TRBJ1-4; absent DNA, TCRdb's TRBD1 call cannot be checked. The length of the CDR3 is 14 residues. The CDR3 protein is CASRETGAGEKLFF.

This rearrangement joins TRBV12-3 or TRBV12-4 to TRBJ1-2. This CDR3 comprises 14 residues. The CDR3: CASSTSGRFYGYTF.

The chain links TRBV28 to TRBJ1-1. The CDR3 consists of 15 residues. The germline CDR1 and CDR2 sequences are MDHEN and SYDVKM. The CDR3 sequence is CASSFMGVGNTEAFF.

The chain recombines TRBV28 with TRBJ2-7; the TCRdb D gene call, TRBD2, has no DNA to confirm it. Germline V CDR1 and CDR2: MDHEN, SYDVKM. CDR3 length: 17 residues. The CDR3 sequence: CASSFASANGASYEQYF.

CDR3 loop: CATSRARGMNTEAFF. The rearrangement links TRBV15 to TRBJ1-1; TCRdb designates TRBD1, a call that cannot be tested without DNA. The CDR3 contains 15 residues. The germline V gene has CDR1 LNHNV and CDR2 YYDKDF (reference sequence).

The rearrangement links TRBV29-1 to TRBJ1-2; TCRdb outputs TRBD1, but without DNA this stays unchecked. The CDR3 consists of 13 residues. The germline V gene has CDR1 SQVTM and CDR2 ANQGSEA. The CDR3 region is CSVLGGANYGYTF.

The chain is built from TRBV16 and TRBJ2-1; TCRdb names TRBD2, which stays unverified in the absence of DNA. This CDR3 is 16 amino acids long. Germline V CDR1 and CDR2: KGHSY, FQNENV. CDR3 residues: CASSQFISGAYNEQFF.

The chain combines TRBV20-1 with TRBJ1-5; without DNA, the TCRdb call of TRBD1 cannot be checked. CDR1 and CDR2 from the germline V gene are DFQATT and SNEGSKA (reference sequence). This CDR3 has 14 residues. CDR3: CSARRSGRGQPQHF.

CDR3: CASRKTRGQETQYF. This rearrangement joins TRBV6-5 to TRBJ2-5; TCRdb indicates TRBD1, and absent DNA this call remains unverified. Germline V gene sequence: CDR1 MNHEY, CDR2 SVGAGI. The CDR3 is made up of 14 amino acids.

The genes are TRBV7-9 and TRBJ1-1. The CDR3 runs to 14 residues. CDR1 is SEHNR and CDR2 is FQNEAQ in the germline V gene (reference sequence). The CDR3 is CASSLSYGYAEAFF.

The chain recombines TRBV6-1 with TRBJ2-7; TCRdb proposes TRBD1, but this gene call is untestable without DNA. Germline CDR1 reads MNHNS; CDR2 reads SASEGT. CDR3 size: 14 residues. The CDR3 sequence is CASSVGDSSYEQYF.